This T cell receptor beta chain was obtained from a study of blood T cell repertoires in COVID-19. Study-level background: Some COVID-19 samples were acute and others convalescent; all came from the United States, Italy and Spain. PBMCs, B-cell-depleted T cells, or T cells were the source of the cDNA or gDNA that made up the material.

In the original processing: Reference gene primer amplification gave nucleated cell count estimates. The table came from immunoSEQ multiplex PCR; TCRdb's copy has only in-frame clones and leaves some out. Clone size and the V and J calls come from that table; the DNA yielded D and trimming. The data show 99,000 or so clones, 75% to 85% seen once. The CDR3 extends over 12 amino acids. CDR1 MNHEY and CDR2 SVGAGI come from the germline V gene. V gave up 6 bases and J gave up 8 bases, with 13 bases separating them. Sequencing was performed on peripheral blood. The sequence derives from a man in his 60s with acute or convalescent COVID-19. This chain links TRBV6-5 with TRBJ1-2; D not resolved. The chain's CDR3 is CASRGGMFGYTF. The DNA of the CDR3 is TGTGCCAGCAGGGGCGGGATGTTCGGCTACACCTTC.